The 19 T cell receptor beta chains below all came from one sample that was sequenced in a study of control samples from healthy donors and cancer patients. Produced via immunoSEQ multiplex PCR; TCRdb's table is partial and in-frame only. Here the sample spans under 450,000 clones, around 90% being singletons. The specimen was PBMCs. The receptors derive from a man aged 35 to 55 with head and neck cancer.

This chain links TRBV30 with TRBJ2-7; 9 positions match TRBD1. With 2 bases clipped from V and 3 bases from J, the junction kept 8 bases outside the gene matches. CDR1 GTSNPN and CDR2 SVGIG come from the germline V gene (reference sequence). This CDR3 contains 15 residues. CDR3 coding DNA: TGTGCCTGGAGTCCACCGGGACAGGGAGGCTACGAGCAGTACTTC. Translating gives CAWSPPGQGGYEQYF.

The gene calls are TRBV7-2 and TRBJ1-1, with TRBD1 as a possible D gene (6 bases). The CDR3 contains 10 residues. Trimming cost V 10 bases and J 8 bases, with 11 bases left between them. Germline values: CDR1 SGHTA, CDR2 FQGNSA. The CDR3 sequence: CATGGTEAFF. The CDR3 coding sequence is TGTGCCACCGGGGGGACAGAAGCTTTCTTT.

The chain combines TRBV3-1 (or the pseudogene TRBV3-2) with TRBJ2-7, with 9 bases that match TRBD1. CDR1 and CDR2 from the germline V gene are LGHDT and YNNKEL (reference sequence). Losses at the gene ends were 6 bases for V and 3 bases for J; bases not matched to a gene: 6. The CDR3 has 14 residues. The CDR3 bases are TGTGCCAGCAGGATGACAGGGGGGAACTACGAGCAGTACTTC. It translates to CASRMTGGNYEQYF.

This rearrangement joins TRBV7-6 to TRBJ1-1, with TRBD1 identical over 8 bases. The CDR3 sequence is 15 residues long. The germline V gene has CDR1 SGHVS and CDR2 FNYEAQ. J lost 3 bases, V lost 5 bases, and 8 bases had no gene match. CDR3 residues: CASSAGTGPYTEAFF. CDR3 in DNA: TGTGCCAGCAGCGCCGGGACAGGTCCTTACACTGAAGCTTTCTTT.

The chain employs TRBV10-3 and TRBJ2-3, with 11 bases fitting TRBD1. Trimming took 6 bases from V and 5 from J; bases not matched to a gene: 4. Germline V gene sequence: CDR1 ENHRY, CDR2 SYGVKD. The CDR3 sequence is 14 residues long. The CDR3 protein is CAISYGTGGDTQYF. The CDR3 nucleotides are TGTGCCATCAGCTATGGGACAGGGGGAGATACGCAGTATTTT.

The V and J genes are TRBV7-9 and TRBJ1-1, with D possibly matching TRBD1 (6 bases). This CDR3 is built from 15 residues. CDR1 is SEHNR, CDR2 FQNEAQ, per germline (reference sequence). V lost 0 bases and J 4 bases, leaving 12 bases between the germline ends. In DNA, the CDR3 is TGTGCCAGCAGCTTAGCGGGGGGGCGAGGCACTGAAGCTTTCTTT. It is translated as CASSLAGGRGTEAFF.

Notes on this clone: This same CDR3 is encoded by further DNA sequences in the sample. The genes are TRBV9 and TRBJ2-5, with D unclear. V was cut by 3 bases and J by 2 bases, with 8 bases left in between. Germline values: CDR1 SGDLS, CDR2 YYNGEE. This CDR3 region has 13 residues. CDR3: CASSAGGQETQYF. CDR3 DNA sequence: TGTGCCAGCAGCGCCGGTGGACAAGAGACCCAGTACTTC.

The chain uses TRBV15 and TRBJ2-1; D not certain. Germline-derived CDR1 and CDR2 are LNHNV and YYDKDF (reference sequence). V was cut by 0 bases and J by 7 bases, with 7 bases left in between. The CDR3 is 13 residues long. In nucleotides, the CDR3 is TGTGCCACCAGCAGAGATGTGGGTAATGAGCAGTTCTTC. It codes for CATSRDVGNEQFF.

This clone appeared a few times. The CDR3 nucleotides read TGTGCCACCAACGGTGGGAGTGAATCACCCCTCCACTTT. Translation: CATNGGSESPLHF. This rearrangement joins TRBV10-3 to TRBJ1-6; D is ambiguous. The germline V gene encodes CDR1 ENHRY and CDR2 SYGVKD. The CDR3 has 13 residues. Deletions cut 10 bases from V and 10 bases from J, with 17 bases between.

V and J are TRBV28 and TRBJ2-7; TRBD2 aligns across 11 bases. V lost 6 bases, J lost 2 bases, and 6 bases stayed unmatched. The germline V gene encodes CDR1 MDHEN and CDR2 SYDVKM. The CDR3 consists of 15 residues. CDR3 in amino acids: CASRRTSGFPYEQYF. CDR3 sequence (DNA): TGTGCCAGCAGACGGACTAGCGGGTTTCCCTACGAGCAGTACTTC.

The table lists this clone with a count of one. The genes are TRBV27 and TRBJ2-7; weak D call: TRBD2 (6 bases). Trimming left V 6 bases short and J 4 bases short, with 22 bases between. The CDR3 extends over 16 amino acids. Germline V gives CDR1 MNHEY, CDR2 SMNVEV (reference sequence). CDR3 region: CASRKGPGASGYEQYF. CDR3 DNA: TGTGCCAGCAGAAAGGGACCGGGAGCCTCTGGGTACGAGCAGTACTTC.

As concerns this clone: An end of the junction does not agree with germline; a read error may underlie this. The sample carries other DNA sequences with the same CDR3. The J gene is TRBJ2-2, the V gene TRBV7-7; 10 nucleotides align to TRBD2. The CDR3 loop spans 18 amino acids. Germline V gene lookup returns CDR1 SSHAT and CDR2 FNYEAQ (reference sequence). CDR3 coding DNA: TGTGCTAGCAGCTTTAGGGCTAGCGGGAGTTCGAACACCGGGGAGCTGTTTTTT. Translation gives CASSFRASGSSNTGELFF.

This clone was observed once. The chain uses TRBV7-2 and TRBJ1-5, with D possibly TRBD1 on 6 matching bases. Trimming pared 3 bases from V and 5 bases from J, leaving 17 bases between. The CDR3 totals 16 residues. Per the germline V gene, CDR1 is SGHTA and CDR2 is FQGNSA. The CDR3 is CASSLGGGTTYQPQHF. CDR3 nucleotides: TGTGCCAGCAGCTTGGGTGGCGGGACAACTTATCAGCCCCAGCATTTT.

The chain combines TRBV7-9 with TRBJ2-1; D might be TRBD1 or TRBD2, each matching 5 bases. CDR3 length equals 16 residues. Germline V gene sequence: CDR1 SEHNR, CDR2 FQNEAQ (reference sequence). Trimming removed 10 bases at V and 5 bases at J, with 24 bases between. CDR3 sequence: CAIQLTAGTSNNEQFF. Written as DNA, the CDR3 is TGTGCCATCCAGCTTACGGCCGGGACGTCGAACAATGAGCAGTTCTTC.

The V and J genes are TRBV28 and TRBJ2-2, with no clear D. The CDR3 runs to 16 residues. V lost 6 bases and J lost 7, with 21 bases in between. CDR1 is MDHEN, CDR2 SYDVKM, per germline. The CDR3 DNA sequence: TGTGCCAGCAGCGGTCTGGATTACAACCTTGGCGGGGAGCTGTTTTTT. Translated: CASSGLDYNLGGELFF.

As DNA, the CDR3 is TGTGCCAGCTCGGGCCACGGGACGCCGTTCCAGGGAACTGAAGCTTTCTTT. Protein product: CASSGHGTPFQGTEAFF. V gene TRBV28 combines with J gene TRBJ1-1; D may be TRBD1 (5 bases). This CDR3 spans 17 amino acids. V was shortened by 8 bases and J by 5 bases, with 27 bases between the two germline ends. The germline CDR1 and CDR2 sequences are MDHEN and SYDVKM.

The rearrangement joins TRBV15 to TRBJ2-2; 9 bases align to TRBD2. J was trimmed by 2 bases and V by 0 bases; bases with no gene match: 1. The CDR3 runs to 16 residues. Looked up from germline, CDR1 is LNHNV and CDR2 is YYDKDF (reference sequence). CDR3 residues: CATSRDSGRNTGELFF. The CDR3, as DNA: TGTGCCACCAGCAGAGATAGCGGGAGAAACACCGGGGAGCTGTTTTTT.

This rearrangement joins TRBV7-2 to TRBJ1-6, with D possibly matching TRBD1 (5 bases). This CDR3 has 17 residues. Germline CDR1 and CDR2: SGHTA and FQGNSA. The V and J ends lost 5 bases and 6 bases respectively, with 20 bases between them. The CDR3 coding sequence is TGTGCCAGCAGCCAATCGATCCCCGGGGCAGCTAATTCACCCCTCCACTTT. Protein sequence: CASSQSIPGAANSPLHF. Full variable domain (rest looked up from reference TRBV7-2 and TRBJ1-6): GAGVSQSPSNKVTEKGKDVELRCDPISGHTALYWYRQSLGQGLEFLIYFQGNSAPDKSGLPSDRFSAERTGGSVSTLTIQRTQQEDSAVYLCASSQSIPGAANSPLHFGNGTRLTVT.

The V and J genes are TRBV30 and TRBJ2-7; possible D gene TRBD2, 6 bases. This CDR3 comprises 14 residues. V lost 5 bases, J lost 7 bases, and 21 bases lay in between. Germline values: CDR1 GTSNPN, CDR2 SVGIG (reference sequence). DNA for the CDR3: TGTGCCTGGGGTAAGGGACCTCTGGGGAGGGAGCAGTACTTC. As protein: CAWGKGPLGREQYF. The entire variable domain, with the rest obtained from reference TRBV30 and TRBJ2-7, is as follows: SQTIHQWPATLVQPVGSPLSLECTVEGTSNPNLYWYRQAAGRGLQLLFYSVGIGQISSEVPQNLSASRPQDRQFILSSKKLLLSDSGFYLCAWGKGPLGREQYFGPGTRLTVT.